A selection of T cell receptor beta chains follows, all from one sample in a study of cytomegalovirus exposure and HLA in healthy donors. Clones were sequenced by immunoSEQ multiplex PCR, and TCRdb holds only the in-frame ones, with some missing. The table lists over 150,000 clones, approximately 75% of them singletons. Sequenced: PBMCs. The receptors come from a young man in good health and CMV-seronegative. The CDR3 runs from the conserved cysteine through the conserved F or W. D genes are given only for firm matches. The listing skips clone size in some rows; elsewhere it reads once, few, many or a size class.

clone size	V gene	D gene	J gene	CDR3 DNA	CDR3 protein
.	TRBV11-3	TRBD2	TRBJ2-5	TGTGCCAGCAGCTTGGGGACTAGGGGGATCCAAGAGACCCAGTACTTC	CASSLGTRGIQETQYF
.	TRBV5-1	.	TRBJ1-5	TGCGCCAGCAGCTTGGGGTCGGGGTACGACGGTCAGCCCCAGCATTTT	CASSLGSGYDGQPQHF
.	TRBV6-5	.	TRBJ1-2	TGTGCCAGCAGTTACGGAGGGGTGAACTATGGCTACACCTTC	CASSYGGVNYGYTF
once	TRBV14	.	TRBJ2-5	TGTGCCAGCAGCCAAGGTCTCCTGGCCGGCCCCGCGGGAGAGACCCAGTACTTC	CASSQGLLAGPAGETQYF
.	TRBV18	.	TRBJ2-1	TGTGCCAGCTCACTCCAGGGCTCAGGTGAGCAGTTCTTC	CASSLQGSGEQFF
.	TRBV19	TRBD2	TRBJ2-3	TGTGCCAGTAGTGCCCCCGGGGGGGAAGATACGCAGTATTTT	CASSAPGGEDTQYF
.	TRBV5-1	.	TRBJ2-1	TGCGCCAGCAGCTTGGGGCAGGGAGGAGGGGAGCAGTTCTTC	CASSLGQGGGEQFF
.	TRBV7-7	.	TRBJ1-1	TGTGCTAGCAGTCCCGCCGAGGGGGGGACTGAAGCTTTCTTT	CASSPAEGGTEAFF
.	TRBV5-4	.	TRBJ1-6	TGTGCCAGCAGCTCCGGCGAGAGGGATTCACCCCTCCACTTT	CASSSGERDSPLHF
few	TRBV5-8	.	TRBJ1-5	TGTGCCAGCAGCTTCTTACAGACCTATAGCAATCAGCCCCAGCATTTT	CASSFLQTYSNQPQHF
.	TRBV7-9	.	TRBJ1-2	TGTGCCAGCAGCTCGATCCTGCAGGGCCTGGGGTTTTATGGCTACACCTTC	CASSSILQGLGFYGYTF
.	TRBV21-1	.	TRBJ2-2	TGTGCCAGCAGCAAAGTTCCCTTTCTAGCGGGGAACACCGGGGAGCTGTTTTTT	CASSKVPFLAGNTGELFF
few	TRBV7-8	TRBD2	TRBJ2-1	TGTGCCAGCAGCTTAATGGGAGTCACTAGCGGGGGGACTGAGCAGTTCTTC	CASSLMGVTSGGTEQFF
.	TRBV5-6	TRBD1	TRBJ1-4	TGTGCCAGCAGCCCCGAGGGACAGAACCAAGGGGAAAAACTGTTTTTT	CASSPEGQNQGEKLFF
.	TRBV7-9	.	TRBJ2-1	TGTGCCAGCAACGATGCAAGGGGCAGGGAGCAGTTCTTC	CASNDARGREQFF
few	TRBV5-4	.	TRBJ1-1	TGTGCCAGCAGCTTGGGGGGGGAGGGTCGAACTTTCTTT	CASSLGGEGRTFF
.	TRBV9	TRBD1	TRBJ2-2	TGTGCCAGCAGCGAAGACAGGGGGCTTAGCTACACCGGGGAGCTGTTTTTT	CASSEDRGLSYTGELFF
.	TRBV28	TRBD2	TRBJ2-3	TGTGCCAGCATTACGCGGGGGGAACGGGGAGATACGCAGTATTTT	CASITRGERGDTQYF
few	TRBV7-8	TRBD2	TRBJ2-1	TGTGCCAGCAGCGGATGGACTAGCGGGGCCTACAATGAGCAGTTCTTC	CASSGWTSGAYNEQFF
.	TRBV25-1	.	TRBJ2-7	TGTGCCAGCAGTGAATACCGCGAGCAGTACTTC	CASSEYREQYF
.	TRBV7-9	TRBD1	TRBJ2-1	TGTGCCAGCAGCTTGATTCGGACAGGGGGATCCTATGAGCAGTTCTTC	CASSLIRTGGSYEQFF
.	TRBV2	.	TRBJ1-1	TGTGCCAACCAACCCCAGGGGAACACTGAAGCTTTCTTT	CANQPQGNTEAFF
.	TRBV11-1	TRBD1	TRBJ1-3	TGTGCCAGCAGCTCGTGGACAGGGGCGACCTCTGGAAACACCATATATTTT	CASSSWTGATSGNTIYF
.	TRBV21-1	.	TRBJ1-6	TGTGCCAGCGCCCGGGACAGGGGACGACAGGATAATTCACCCCTCCACTTT	CASARDRGRQDNSPLHF
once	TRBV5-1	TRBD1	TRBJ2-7	TGCGCCAGCAGCTGGGACAGGGAAGCCTACGAGCAGTACTTC	CASSWDREAYEQYF
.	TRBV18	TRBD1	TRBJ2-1	TGTGCCAGCTCACCACCCGAAAACAGGGGTACTTACAATGAGCAGTTCTTC	CASSPPENRGTYNEQFF
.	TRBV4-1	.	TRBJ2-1	TGCGCCAGCAGCCACCCTGACAGGAGCTCCTACAATGAGCAGTTCTTC	CASSHPDRSSYNEQFF
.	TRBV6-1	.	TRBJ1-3	TGTGCCAGCAGTGAAAATCCAGGGTTAAACACCATATATTTT	CASSENPGLNTIYF
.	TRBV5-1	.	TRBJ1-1	TGCGCCAGCAGCTCCCGGGGATCCAACACTGAAGCTTTCTTT	CASSSRGSNTEAFF
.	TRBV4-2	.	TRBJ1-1	TGTGCCAGCAGCCAAGATCTGAATGGCAACACTGAAGCTTTCTTT	CASSQDLNGNTEAFF
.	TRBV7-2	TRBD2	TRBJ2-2	TGTGCCAGCAGCCCTCTTGGGGGGGACACCGGGGAGCTGTTTTTT	CASSPLGGDTGELFF
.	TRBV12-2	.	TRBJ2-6	TGTGCAAGTCGCCCTAAAGGGACTAGCGGGGGCCTCAGCTCTGGGGCCAACGTCCTGACTTTC	CASRPKGTSGGLSSGANVLTF
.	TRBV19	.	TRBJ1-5	TGTGCCAGTAGCTCAATGGTACCCCGGGGCAATCAGCCCCAGCATTTT	CASSSMVPRGNQPQHF
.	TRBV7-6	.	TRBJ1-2	TGTGCCAGCAGCTTAAGGCAGGGTGAATATGGCTACACCTTC	CASSLRQGEYGYTF
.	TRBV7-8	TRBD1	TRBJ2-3	TGTGCCAGCAGCTTATCGAGTGGGACAGGGTTGTCAGATACGCAGTATTTT	CASSLSSGTGLSDTQYF
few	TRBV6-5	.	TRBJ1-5	TGTGCCAGCAGCCACGGGTATAGCAATCAGCCCCAGCATTTT	CASSHGYSNQPQHF
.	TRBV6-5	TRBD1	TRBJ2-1	TGTGCCAGCAGTACCCTGACAGGGGCCCATGAGCAGTTCTTC	CASSTLTGAHEQFF
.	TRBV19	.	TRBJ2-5	TGTGCCAGTAGTATTAACAGACAAGAGACCCAGTACTTC	CASSINRQETQYF
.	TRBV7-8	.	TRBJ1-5	TGTGCCAGCAGCTCATCGGAAACTAGGGGAGGTCAGCCCCAGCATTTT	CASSSSETRGGQPQHF
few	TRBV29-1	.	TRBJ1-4	TGCAGCGTTTGGGAGTCTAATGAAAAACTGTTTTTT	CSVWESNEKLFF
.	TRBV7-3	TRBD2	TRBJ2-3	TGTGCCAGCAGCTTAGCTAGCGGGGGGTCCGATACGCAGTATTTT	CASSLASGGSDTQYF